This TCR beta chain originates from a study of CD8 T cells in ankylosing spondylitis (TCRdb year 2017). As for the study more broadly: T cell receptor beta repertoires were profiled in healthy donors and ankylosing spondylitis patients so that disease-linked TCR variants could be found. In total, the full study cohort was made up of 110 or so healthy donors and 20 to 25 ankylosing spondylitis patients. Peripheral blood was sampled, and synovial fluid was also collected from ankylosing spondylitis patients.

The table lists this clonotype with a few counts. Its binding antigen is unknown. No much larger clonotype is one base removed from it; base qualities were not supplied. Sequencing instrument: Illumina HiSeq 2500. Quantitative 5'-RACE with molecular barcodes was used to prepare TCR beta libraries. The original methods were these. A new computational method based on a probabilistic model of VDJ rearrangement was used to identify disease-linked TCR variants. The raw public data were reprocessed by TCRdb itself: fastp quality trimming at Q25, MiXCR clonotype calling, in-frame beta chains only. Identical CDR3 proteins give one entry, which carries the most common genes and DNA. The V and J calls and clone size come from TCRdb's table, not from the authors' own analysis. In this sample the table shows about 360,000 distinct CDR3 sequences, 20% to 25% of which occur a single time. The ten top clones hold around 12% of the sample.

V is shortened by 3 bases, J by 7 bases, and the region joining them spans 20 bases. CDR1 and CDR2 were assigned from the germline V gene as SGDLS and YYNGEE. The CDR3 covers 15 residues, taking in both the cysteine and the phenylalanine. The CDR3 DNA has 45 bases and is translated from base 1. General conclusions and limits of the study: A TCR beta motif made up of eight or nine highly homologous amino acid variants appeared to be characteristic of blood from ankylosing spondylitis patients. The disease-linked clones showed a CD8+ phenotype and occurred at relatively low frequencies in peripheral blood. Some motif variants had previously been reported in the synovial fluid and blood of reactive arthritis patients, which suggests shared mechanisms of disease initiation. According to the report, matched synovial fluid samples from ankylosing spondylitis patients were significantly enriched for the disease-linked clones.

The sequenced sample was blood, either unsorted or a sorted T cell fraction (not recorded which). The V and J genes are TRBV9 and TRBJ2-7; a confident D gene designation cannot be given. This TCR was sampled from a male donor with ankylosing spondylitis or in good health (not recorded which). CDR3 reads: CASSAHVGLMGEQYF. The nucleotide sequence is TGTGCCAGCAGCGCTCACGTGGGCCTCATGGGGGAGCAGTACTTC.